This TCR beta chain originates from a study of response to subunit inactivated influenza vaccine. Study-level results: Few new T cells, the authors suggested, are recruited by each seasonal influenza vaccination.

TCRdb redid the calling of the RT-PCR reads with MiXCR, one entry per CDR3 protein. The table lists 450,000 to 600,000 distinct CDR3 sequences, less than 8% of them singletons. The table lists this clonotype with a few counts. Its antigen is not known. This TCR came from a man between 50 and 69 years old who received an inactivated influenza vaccine. The specimen comprised PBMCs from blood, sampled about 23 months after vaccination.

CDR3 sequence reads: CASSQDQWTVEAFF. CDR3 coding DNA: TGCGCCAGCAGCCAAGATCAGTGGACAGTTGAAGCTTTCTTT. The gene calls are TRBV4-3 and TRBJ1-1, with D possibly matching TRBD1 (6 bases). Trimming cost V 0 bases and J 7 bases, with 12 bases left between them. Germline V gene lookup returns CDR1 LGHNA and CDR2 YSLEER. The CDR3 has 14 residues.